The rows below give T cell receptor beta chains drawn from one sample of a study of cytomegalovirus exposure and HLA in healthy donors. TCRdb keeps only in-frame clones here, not all; method: immunoSEQ multiplex PCR. The profile shows 140,000 to 150,000 clones, less than 95% of them singletons. The sample comprised PBMCs. Receptor source: a man between 18 and 35 years old in good health and CMV-seropositive. Each CDR3 is given with its conserved first and last residue. A D gene is named only where the DNA matches it firmly. Size is omitted from some rows. Given values are once, few, many or a class for expanded clones.

TRBV27	TRBJ2-1	-	-	CASSLGTTYNEQFF	TGTGCCAGCAGTCTCGGGACAACCTACAATGAGCAGTTCTTC
TRBV5-8	TRBJ2-7	-	-	CASSLGGTPSYEQYF	TGTGCCAGCAGCTTGGGCGGGACTCCCTCCTACGAGCAGTACTTC
TRBV29-1	TRBJ2-7	TRBD1	-	CSVPRTGHYYEQYF	TGCAGCGTGCCCCGGACAGGACACTACTACGAGCAGTACTTC
TRBV27	TRBJ2-1	TRBD2	-	CASQGLAGGSSYNEQFF	TGTGCCAGCCAAGGACTAGCGGGAGGGAGCTCCTACAATGAGCAGTTCTTC
TRBV5-1	TRBJ2-1	-	-	CASSLRFYNEQFF	TGCGCCAGCAGCTTGCGGTTTTACAATGAGCAGTTCTTC
TRBV2	TRBJ1-5	-	few	CASSEEGWQPQHF	TGTGCCAGCAGTGAAGAGGGGTGGCAGCCCCAGCATTTT
TRBV10-3	TRBJ2-2	TRBD2	-	CAITPGGALRSGELFF	TGTGCCATCACCCCCGGGGGGGCCCTTCGATCCGGGGAGCTGTTTTTT
TRBV18	TRBJ1-2	TRBD1	-	CASSPSIDRGKGYGYTF	TGTGCCAGCTCACCGTCGATCGACAGGGGGAAAGGCTATGGCTACACCTTC
TRBV9	TRBJ2-2	-	-	CASSPFGADVSGELFF	TGTGCCAGCAGCCCTTTTGGGGCCGATGTTTCCGGGGAGCTGTTTTTT
TRBV6-5	TRBJ1-1	TRBD1	once	CASSYSRTGLTEAFF	TGTGCCAGCAGTTACTCTCGGACAGGCCTCACTGAAGCTTTCTTT
TRBV11-2	TRBJ2-7	TRBD1	-	CASSLGGQGRYEQYF	TGTGCCAGCAGCTTAGGGGGACAGGGGCGCTACGAGCAGTACTTC
TRBV13	TRBJ2-4	TRBD1	-	CASSFGTGDLAKNIQYF	TGTGCCAGCAGCTTTGGGACAGGGGATCTCGCCAAAAACATTCAGTACTTC
TRBV2	TRBJ1-1	TRBD1	-	CASSEGQGTNTEAFF	TGTGCCAGCAGTGAGGGACAGGGTACGAACACTGAAGCTTTCTTT
TRBV19	TRBJ1-3	-	-	CASRAGNTIYF	TGTGCCAGTAGGGCCGGAAACACCATATATTTT
TRBV27	TRBJ1-4	-	-	CASSLSGGATNEKLFF	TGTGCCAGCAGTTTATCGGGGGGGGCAACTAATGAAAAACTGTTTTTT
TRBV10-2	TRBJ1-2	-	-	CASSDRRGEDYGYTF	TGCGCCAGCAGTGACCGCCGCGGGGAAGACTATGGCTACACCTTC
TRBV30	TRBJ1-1	TRBD1	once	CACPRGTVRSEAFF	TGTGCCTGCCCCAGGGGGACGGTGAGATCTGAAGCTTTCTTT
TRBV7-9	TRBJ2-2	-	-	CASRIYDTLAGELFF	TGTGCCAGCAGAATCTATGACACCCTTGCCGGGGAGCTGTTTTTT
TRBV5-6	TRBJ2-6	-	-	CASSLIGIPGANVLTF	TGTGCCAGCAGCTTGATCGGGATCCCTGGGGCCAACGTCCTGACTTTC
TRBV4-1	TRBJ1-2	TRBD1	-	CASTNRGRGNYGYTF	TGCGCCAGCACCAACAGGGGGAGAGGAAACTATGGCTACACCTTC
TRBV28	TRBJ2-3	TRBD1	-	CASTDRQGMITDTQYF	TGTGCCAGCACCGACCGACAGGGAATGATCACAGATACGCAGTATTTT
TRBV19	TRBJ2-3	-	-	CASNSLPGDTQYF	TGTGCCAGTAATTCCCTGCCGGGGGATACGCAGTATTTT
TRBV7-7	TRBJ2-5	-	-	CASSFSSARGETQYF	TGTGCTAGCAGCTTTTCTAGCGCGAGAGGGGAGACCCAGTACTTC
TRBV6-1	TRBJ1-2	-	-	CASSLGGGRNYGYTF	TGTGCCAGCAGCCTGGGGGGGGGAAGAAACTATGGCTACACCTTC
TRBV27	TRBJ2-3	TRBD2	-	CASSLSREGVTDTQYF	TGTGCCAGCAGTTTATCCCGGGAGGGTGTCACAGATACGCAGTATTTT
TRBV2	TRBJ2-5	-	-	CASTLPGLEETQYF	TGTGCCAGCACCCTCCCAGGGCTGGAAGAGACCCAGTACTTC
TRBV7-9	TRBJ2-1	TRBD2	-	CASSLATGLVSHEQFF	TGTGCCAGCAGCTTAGCCACGGGACTAGTCTCCCATGAGCAGTTCTTC
TRBV5-1	TRBJ1-3	TRBD1	-	CASSPGGTGGNTIYF	TGCGCCAGCAGCCCCGGGGGGACAGGAGGAAACACCATATATTTT